The T cell receptor (beta chain) under discussion was sequenced for a study of OX40 agonist ivuxolimab in advanced cancers. In the study overall: Ivuxolimab doses were 0.01, 0.1, 0.3, 1.5, 3 or 10 mg/kg every 2 weeks. Participants, 80% to 90% male, averaged approximately 65 years of age, ranging from roughly 23 to 80. Earlier anti-PD-1, anti-PD-L1 or anti-CTLA-4 therapy was permitted; 30% to 50% had received some.

General study points: Among the lowest peripheral clonal expansion occurred in 0.1-3.0 mg/kg partial responders.

Germline V gives CDR1 SNHLY, CDR2 FYNNEI. The V end lost 9 bases, the J end lost 7 bases, and 21 bases lay between the germline ends. The CDR3 length is 14 residues. This clone was found once. Its antigen remains unidentified. Repertoires were generated with immunoSEQ multiplex PCR, while TCRdb's copy carries only in-frame clones and drops some. The table has some 90,000 clones, 92% seen once. This specimen consisted of CD4+ or CD8+ T cells sorted from blood, obtained in a trial of the OX40 agonist ivuxolimab. The chain is built from TRBV2 and TRBJ1-2; possibly TRBD1 for D (6 bases). The sequence was obtained from an adult with an advanced solid tumor such as melanoma, head and neck, liver or kidney cancer. CDR3 region: CARFPGAGDGGYTF. The CDR3 DNA reads TGTGCCAGGTTTCCGGGGGCCGGGGATGGTGGCTACACCTTC.